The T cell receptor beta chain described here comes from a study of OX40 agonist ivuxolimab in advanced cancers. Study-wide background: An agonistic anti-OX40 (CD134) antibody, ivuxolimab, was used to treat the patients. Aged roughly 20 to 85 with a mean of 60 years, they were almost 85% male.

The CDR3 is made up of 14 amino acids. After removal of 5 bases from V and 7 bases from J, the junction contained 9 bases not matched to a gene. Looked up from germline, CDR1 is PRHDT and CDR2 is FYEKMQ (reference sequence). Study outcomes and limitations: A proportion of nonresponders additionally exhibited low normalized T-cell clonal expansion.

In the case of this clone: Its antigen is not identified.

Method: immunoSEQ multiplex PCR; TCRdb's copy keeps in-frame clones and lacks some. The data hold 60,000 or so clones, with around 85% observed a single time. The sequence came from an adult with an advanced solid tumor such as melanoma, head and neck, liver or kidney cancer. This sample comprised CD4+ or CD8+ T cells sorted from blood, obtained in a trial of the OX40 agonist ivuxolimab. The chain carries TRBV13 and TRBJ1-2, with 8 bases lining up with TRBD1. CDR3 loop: CASSLDRETRGYTF. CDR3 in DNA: TGTGCCAGCAGCCTGGACAGGGAGACTCGTGGCTACACCTTC.